This T cell receptor beta chain emerged from a study of T cell changes during pregnancy in multiple sclerosis. Produced via immunoSEQ multiplex PCR; TCRdb's table is partial and in-frame only. The data contain 85,000 to 100,000 clones, roughly 92% of them singletons. V shed 5 bases and J 6 bases; nucleotides not matched to a gene: 4. CDR1 and CDR2 (germline): SGHAT, FQDESV (reference sequence). The CDR3 sequence is 14 residues long. The input for sequencing was peripheral blood, taken after pregnancy. The receptor was isolated from a female donor with multiple sclerosis, enrolled in a pregnancy study. This chain links TRBV11-1 with TRBJ2-4, with 10 bases aligning to TRBD2. CDR3 sequence (DNA): TGTGCCAGCAGCGGGACTAGCGCCCTAAACATTCAGTACTTC. Its protein is CASSGTSALNIQYF.